This T cell receptor beta chain was sequenced during a study of patients and donors after allogeneic stem cell transplantation. Each CDR3 protein is one row after TCRdb ran MiXCR on the RT-PCR reads. The table shows some 880,000 distinct CDR3 sequences, with more than 15% occurring only once. The germline V gene has CDR1 SGHVS and CDR2 FQNEAQ. The CDR3 sequence is 16 residues long. V shed 3 bases and J shed 7 bases, with 22 bases lying between them. The V call is TRBV7-8, the J call TRBJ2-7; the D gene is possibly TRBD1 (6 bases). This TCR was recovered from a human donor who was either an allogeneic HSCT recipient or a stem cell or donor lymphocyte infusion donor (not recorded which). It is not recorded whose cells these are; they may come from a transplant donor. Material for sequencing was blood, either unsorted or a sorted T cell fraction (not recorded which). The CDR3 is CASSFMGGTLPEEQYF. For the CDR3, the DNA is TGTGCCAGCAGCTTTATGGGTGGGACACTCCCGGAGGAGCAGTACTTC.